The T cell receptor beta chain under discussion was sequenced for a study of T-cell memory formation after mild COVID-19. Using its own MiXCR run on the 5' RACE reads, TCRdb lists one record per CDR3 protein. The repertoire consists of around 200,000 distinct CDR3 sequences, with about a fifth occurring once and the leading ten covering 20% to 25%. Sequencing was done on a sample of PBMCs or a T cell subset sorted from them (not recorded which). The TCR was taken from an adult woman who had mild COVID-19 (a few samples of this study predate the infection). Cell type and time point are not known.

The CDR3 protein is CASSFVGGGAYNEQFF. The CDR3 nucleotides read TGTGCCAGCAGCTTTGTCGGCGGGGGGGCCTACAATGAGCAGTTCTTC. The rearrangement links TRBV7-2 to TRBJ2-1, with 9 nucleotides matching TRBD2. This CDR3 is 16 amino acids long. Trimming removed 3 bases from V and 2 bases from J; junction bases left unmatched: 5. The germline V gene encodes CDR1 SGHTA and CDR2 FQGNSA.